Sequencing of this T cell receptor beta chain was carried out in a study of cytomegalovirus exposure and HLA in healthy donors. Between the trimmed V and J ends, which lost 2 bases and 7 bases, there was a span of 8 bases. Germline V gene data show CDR1 as MNHEY and CDR2 as SMNVEV (reference sequence). This CDR3 is 13 amino acids long. The PCR ran on 60 Vbeta and 13 Jbeta primers. Source study methods: Per a later analysis, the number of unique TCR beta chains was approximately 80 million, of which about 10 million were shared. Only in-frame clones appear in the TCRdb table, and some are missing; sequencing was by immunoSEQ multiplex PCR. Clone size and the V and J calls come from that table; the DNA yielded D and trimming. This table holds 100,000 to 150,000 clones, around 80% found once.

The sequenced sample was PBMCs. The receptor comes from a man aged 25 to 40 in good health and CMV-seronegative. V and J are TRBV27 and TRBJ2-2; D gene ambiguous. The chain's CDR3 is CASSLRVFGELFF. CDR3 DNA: TGTGCCAGCAGTTTACGGGTCTTCGGGGAGCTGTTTTTT.